The 3 T cell receptor beta chains reported below all come from one sample, sequenced in a study of CD8+CD57+ T cells in acquired aplastic anemia. Individuals selected for sequencing had exhibited CD8+CD57+ cell expansion on flow cytometry. Genomic DNA served as template for TCR beta VDJ and CDR3 profiling. TCRdb fed the reads into MiXCR, producing one record per CDR3 protein. The sample holds about 160,000 distinct CDR3 sequences, roughly 50% seen once. Sequenced sample: sorted CD4+, CD8+, or CD8+CD57+ T cells (not recorded which) from PBMCs. These receptors came from a human donor with aplastic anemia.

This clonotype was seen ten or more times. The chain couples TRBV10-3 to TRBJ1-1; 8 nucleotides align to TRBD1. The CDR3 length is 16 residues. Germline values: CDR1 ENHRY, CDR2 SYGVKD. V lost 2 bases to trimming and J lost 0 bases; unmatched junction nucleotides: 5. In DNA, the CDR3 is TGTGCCATCAGTGAGCCCGACAGGGGAATGAACACTGAAGCTTTCTTT. It specifies CAISEPDRGMNTEAFF.

This clonotype was seen only once. The chain uses TRBV19 and TRBJ2-7; perhaps TRBD1 as D (6 bases). The germline gives CDR1 LNHDA, CDR2 SQIVND (reference sequence). Trimming took 4 bases from V and 7 from J, leaving 17 bases between them. CDR3 size: 14 residues. CDR3: CASSTTGMPWEQYF. CDR3 coding DNA: TGTGCCAGTAGTACGACAGGTATGCCGTGGGAGCAGTACTTC.

This clonotype was observed a few times. J is TRBJ1-2 and V is TRBV24-1; possibly TRBD1 for D (5 bases). Germline CDR1 is KGHDR and CDR2 is SFDVKD. V lost 7 bases and J lost 3, with 14 bases in between. This CDR3 has 14 amino acids. CDR3 in amino acids: CATRTAGPHYGYTF. The CDR3 DNA follows: TGTGCCACCAGGACCGCGGGACCTCACTATGGCTACACCTTC.